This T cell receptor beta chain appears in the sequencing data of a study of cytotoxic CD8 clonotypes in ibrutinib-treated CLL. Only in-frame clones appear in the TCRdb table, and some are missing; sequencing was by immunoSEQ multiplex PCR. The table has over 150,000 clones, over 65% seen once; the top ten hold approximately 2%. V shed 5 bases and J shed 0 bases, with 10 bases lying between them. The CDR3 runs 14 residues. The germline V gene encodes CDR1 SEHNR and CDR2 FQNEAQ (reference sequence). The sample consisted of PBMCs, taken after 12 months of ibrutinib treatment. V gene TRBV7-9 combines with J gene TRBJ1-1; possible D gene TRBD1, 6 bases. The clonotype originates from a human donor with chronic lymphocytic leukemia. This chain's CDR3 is CASSQDSLNTEAFF. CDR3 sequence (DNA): TGTGCCAGCAGCCAGGACAGCCTGAACACTGAAGCTTTCTTT.